This T cell receptor (beta chain) was identified in a study of CD4 T cells in relation to SARS-CoV-2 and coronaviruses. Study as a whole: After 10 days of antigen culture, PBMC TCR beta CDR3s were sequenced. The HLA restriction of the shared crossreactive spike epitopes was mapped.

Before the COVID-19 pandemic, during about 2010-2018, CD4+ T cells were taken from unexposed donors. CD4+ T cells were isolated from the cells after roughly 11 days of culture. Some 1.9 million PBMCs per well were cultured with approximately 9.5 IU/ml IL-2. Profiled with immunoSEQ multiplex PCR; TCRdb holds only in-frame clones, not every one. The table shows roughly 15,000 clones, with around 80% occurring only once. Study outcomes and limitations: The cross-reactivity analysis covered only spike protein, not other viral proteins.

The V and J ends lost 2 bases and 10 bases, in that order; junction bases with no gene match: 2. The CDR3 is made up of 12 amino acids. In germline, CDR1 is MGHRA, CDR2 YSYEKL. Comment on this clone: Its specificity is not known.

Sequenced: CD4+ T cells from PBMCs, cultured in vitro. This TCR derives from a human donor in good health. The chain carries TRBV4-1 and TRBJ2-5, with 9 positions matching TRBD2. CDR3 amino acids: CASSQLSGGQYF. The DNA for the CDR3 is TGCGCCAGCAGCCAACTTAGCGGGGGCCAGTACTTC.